Presented here are 14 T cell receptor beta chains from one specimen sequenced in a study of OX40 agonist ivuxolimab in advanced cancers. The library was obtained by the immunoSEQ multiplex PCR assay. TCRdb provides this immuneACCESS table in a form limited to in-frame rearrangements. Some clones are lacking; in checked studies, under half of them reflect an unresolved V gene, and why the rest are absent is not known. The sample data list under 80,000 clones, and about 90% of these were observed just once. The leading ten clones occupy approximately 2.5% of the sample. The starting material was CD4+ or CD8+ T cells sorted from blood, obtained in a trial of the OX40 agonist ivuxolimab. Every receptor here comes from an adult with an advanced solid tumor such as melanoma, head and neck, liver or kidney cancer.

This clone was recorded once. This chain joins TRBV4-1 and TRBJ2-4; 8 nucleotides line up with TRBD1. CDR3 length: 14 amino acids. Germline V gene lookup returns CDR1 MGHRA and CDR2 YSYEKL. Trimming at V came to 2 bases and at J to 6 bases, leaving 3 bases not matched to a gene. In DNA, the CDR3 is TGCGCCAGCAGCCAAACAGGGGGTGTAAACATTCAGTACTTC. As protein: CASSQTGGVNIQYF.

This chain links TRBV28 with TRBJ1-1, with D possibly matching TRBD1 (6 bases). There are 14 residues in the CDR3. V lost 6 bases and J 1 base, leaving 12 bases between the germline ends. CDR1 MDHEN and CDR2 SYDVKM come from the germline V gene. The CDR3 sequence: CASSPGAPNTEAFF. In nucleotides, the CDR3 is TGTGCCAGCAGCCCAGGGGCTCCGAACACTGAAGCTTTCTTT.

The chain has TRBV19 and TRBJ1-6; perhaps TRBD1 as D (6 bases). Germline values: CDR1 LNHDA, CDR2 SQIVND (reference sequence). The CDR3 is made up of 14 amino acids. V shed 11 bases and J shed 7 bases, with 18 bases lying between them. In DNA form, the CDR3 reads TGTGCCTGTTCCGGCGGACAGTCAAATTCACCCCTCCACTTT. Translated, it gives CACSGGQSNSPLHF.

This chain connects TRBV10-3 to TRBJ2-3; 7 nucleotides line up with TRBD2. The V and J ends lost 4 bases and 6 bases, in that order; junction bases with no gene match: 4. The CDR3 is made up of 13 amino acids. Per the germline V gene, CDR1 is ENHRY and CDR2 is SYGVKD. The CDR3 region has the DNA TGTGCCATCAGTGCTGGACTAGGGGATACGCAGTATTTT. Translation: CAISAGLGDTQYF.

This chain joins TRBV6-1 and TRBJ2-5; D not resolved. Per germline, CDR1 MNHNS and CDR2 SASEGT. Trimming removed 3 bases from V and 5 bases from J, with 13 bases in between. The CDR3 has 14 residues. CDR3 amino acids: CASSENFGVETQYF. CDR3 coding DNA: TGTGCCAGCAGTGAGAATTTTGGGGTGGAGACCCAGTACTTC.

The gene calls are TRBV5-6 and TRBJ1-6; TRBD1 aligns across 9 bases. Trimming cost V 0 bases and J 10 bases; bases outside gene matches: 8. The germline V gene encodes CDR1 SGHDT and CDR2 YYEEEE. This CDR3 comprises 16 residues. The CDR3 protein is CASSLGSRDRESPLHF. For the CDR3, the DNA is TGTGCCAGCAGCTTGGGGTCCCGGGACAGGGAATCACCCCTCCACTTT.

The chain couples TRBV30 to TRBJ1-5, with D uncertain. The V gene's germline CDR1 is GTSNPN and CDR2 SVGIG (reference sequence). V lost 0 bases and J lost 4, with 13 bases in between. The CDR3 spans 15 residues. The chain's CDR3 is CAWSVTGRTNQPQHF. DNA of the CDR3: TGTGCCTGGAGTGTGACCGGAAGAACGAATCAGCCCCAGCATTTT.

This sequence joins TRBV7-2 and TRBJ1-1; D is unclear. V was shortened by 0 bases and J by 4 bases, with 6 bases between the two germline ends. CDR3 length: 13 residues. CDR1 SGHTA and CDR2 FQGNSA come from the germline V gene. CDR3 protein: CASSLAVGTEAFF. The CDR3 DNA reads TGTGCCAGCAGCTTAGCGGTCGGCACTGAAGCTTTCTTT.

The J gene is TRBJ1-1, the V gene TRBV10-3, with D perhaps matching TRBD1 (6 bases). This CDR3 comprises 16 residues. V lost 5 bases, J lost 0 bases, and 16 bases lay in between. Germline assignment: CDR1 ENHRY and CDR2 SYGVKD. DNA for the CDR3: TGTGCCATCAGTTCAAGGGGGGGTCCGCTGAACACTGAAGCTTTCTTT. Encoded protein: CAISSRGGPLNTEAFF.

The chain couples TRBV9 to TRBJ1-3; no clear D. CDR3 length equals 15 residues. With 0 bases removed from V and 4 bases from J, the gap between germline ends came to 11 bases. Germline V gives CDR1 SGDLS, CDR2 YYNGEE. The CDR3 sequence: CASSVVGGPGNTIYF. The CDR3 DNA reads as TGTGCCAGCAGCGTAGTCGGCGGACCGGGAAACACCATATATTTT.

In this sample, this clone turned up a few times. V and J are TRBV29-1 and TRBJ2-1; 7 nucleotides match TRBD1. Looked up from germline, CDR1 is SQVTM and CDR2 is ANQGSEA. The CDR3 sequence is 16 residues long. With V trimmed by 1 base and J by 5 bases, 11 bases remained unmatched. CDR3: CSVEGMQGVHDNEQFF. The CDR3 DNA is TGCAGCGTTGAAGGCATGCAGGGGGTCCATGACAATGAGCAGTTCTTC.

V gene TRBV6-6 combines with J gene TRBJ1-6; no definite D call. This CDR3 comprises 14 residues. CDR1 and CDR2 (germline): MNHNY, SVGAGI (reference sequence). Trimming took 2 bases from V and 8 from J, leaving 10 bases between them. The CDR3 loop reads CASSYHSLDSPLHF. CDR3 nucleotides: TGTGCCAGCAGTTACCACAGTCTGGATTCACCCCTCCACTTT.

The CDR3 spells CASSLGQSYEQYF. In DNA, the CDR3 is TGTGCCAGTAGTTTAGGACAATCCTACGAGCAGTACTTC. The J gene is TRBJ2-7, the V gene TRBV19; weak D call: TRBD1 (5 bases). Trimming took off 5 bases at V and 1 base at J, with 9 bases between the two ends. Germline V gene sequence: CDR1 LNHDA, CDR2 SQIVND (reference sequence). The length of the CDR3 is 13 residues.

The chain employs TRBV5-1 and TRBJ1-1; 9 nucleotides agree with TRBD1. Trimming cost V 2 bases and J 2 bases; bases outside gene matches: 1. The germline CDR1 and CDR2 sequences are SGHRS and YFSETQ. The CDR3 extends over 14 amino acids. DNA for the CDR3: TGCGCCAGCAGCTTAACAGGGGGCAACACTGAAGCTTTCTTT. It specifies CASSLTGGNTEAFF.